This TCR beta chain was sequenced in a study of T cell changes during pregnancy in multiple sclerosis. Germline loops: CDR1 SGHTA, CDR2 FQGNSA. CDR3 length equals 15 residues. Losses at the gene ends were 4 bases for V and 5 bases for J; bases not matched to a gene: 8. Sequenced by immunoSEQ multiplex PCR; TCRdb stores in-frame clones only, minus some. The table records 40,000 to 60,000 clones, about 91% of them present only once. The source of this sequence is a female donor with multiple sclerosis, enrolled in a pregnancy study. V is TRBV7-2 and J is TRBJ1-3; 7 bases fit TRBD1. This specimen was peripheral blood, taken after pregnancy. The CDR3 region is CASSSSTGNRNTIYF. The CDR3 DNA sequence: TGTGCCAGCAGCTCCTCGACAGGGAACAGAAACACCATATATTTT. The variable domain in full, with the rest retrieved from reference TRBV7-2 and TRBJ1-3, is GAGVSQSPSNKVTEKGKDVELRCDPISGHTALYWYRQSLGQGLEFLIYFQGNSAPDKSGLPSDRFSAERTGGSVSTLTIQRTQQEDSAVYLCASSSSTGNRNTIYFGEGSWLTVV.